This T cell receptor (beta chain) was observed in a study of follicular helper T cells after annual influenza vaccination. Study as a whole: Across the 2013-2014, 2014-2015 and 2015-2016 vaccination seasons, some subjects were resampled. Study-wide results and caveats: Each annual vaccination recalled recurring oligoclonal ICOS+CD38+ cTfh clonotypes.

Described time point: 2015-2016 season, 7 days after influenza vaccination. Community-dwelling subjects without influenza vaccination in the prior 6 months were enrolled. Comments on this clone: The antigen remains unidentified.

The repertoire was sequenced with immunoSEQ multiplex PCR; TCRdb's copy has only in-frame clones and lacks some. The table includes about 10,000 clones, 70% to 90% detected once. V was clipped by 4 bases and J by 8 bases, with 12 bases between them. Germline loops: CDR1 SGHTS, CDR2 YDEGEE. The CDR3 length is 12 residues. The TCR sequence derives from an adult who received the influenza vaccine. The rearrangement links TRBV5-8 to TRBJ1-2; D gene unclear. The source was CXCR5- memory CD4+ T cells sorted from blood, collected 7 days after influenza vaccination. The CDR3 region is CASSQTRAGYTF. CDR3 bases: TGTGCCAGCAGCCAGACAAGGGCAGGCTACACCTTC.